These 15 T cell receptor beta chains came from one sample sequenced in a study of T-cell reconstitution after alpha-beta-depleted transplantation in children. The library targeted TCRbeta and was prepared with unique molecular identifiers. TCRdb itself ran the PCR reads through MiXCR, one entry per CDR3 protein. The table lists around 580,000 distinct CDR3 sequences, 27% of them singletons. This material consisted of PBMCs, taken before TCRalphabeta/CD19-depleted stem cell transplant. The receptor set was obtained from a boy in the first two years of life with Wiskott-Aldrich syndrome, due to receive a stem cell transplant.

The CDR3 is CASSLVPGGGSSSGANVLTF. In nucleotides, the CDR3 is TGTGCCAGCAGCTTAGTGCCCGGGGGGGGATCCAGCTCTGGGGCCAACGTCCTGACTTTC. The V call is TRBV7-2, the J call TRBJ2-6; 8 bases line up with TRBD2. V trimming: 1 base; J trimming: 0 bases; junction bases outside the gene matches: 11. The length of the CDR3 is 20 residues. Germline assignment: CDR1 SGHTA and CDR2 FQGNSA.

The gene calls are TRBV20-1 and TRBJ2-5; the D gene is possibly TRBD1 (5 bases). CDR3 length: 14 amino acids. Germline V gene sequence: CDR1 DFQATT, CDR2 SNEGSKA (reference sequence). Trimming took off 5 bases at V and 3 bases at J, with 16 bases between the two ends. The CDR3 is CSASDTRHKETQYF. The CDR3 DNA reads TGCAGTGCTTCGGACACCCGACACAAAGAGACCCAGTACTTC.

This clonotype was picked up many times. The J gene is TRBJ2-1, the V gene TRBV7-2; 10 bases agree with TRBD1. CDR1 is SGHTA, CDR2 FQGNSA, per germline. Trimming took 5 bases from V and 3 from J; bases not matched to a gene: 4. This CDR3 has 15 residues. For the CDR3, the DNA is TGTGCCAGCAGCCCACGGACAGGGGGCTACAATGAGCAGTTCTTC. It codes for CASSPRTGGYNEQFF.

This chain uses TRBV7-2 with TRBJ2-1; D is uncertain. V lost 0 bases, J lost 3 bases, and 12 bases lay in between. The germline CDR1 and CDR2 sequences are SGHTA and FQGNSA. The CDR3 runs to 16 residues. CDR3 coding DNA: TGTGCCAGCAGCTTAGCGTTCAAGGCCCGCTACAATGAGCAGTTCTTC. Translation gives CASSLAFKARYNEQFF.

V and J are TRBV28 and TRBJ2-1; possible D gene TRBD2, 6 bases. Trimming stripped 6 bases from V and 7 bases from J, with 22 bases between. Germline lookup yields CDR1 MDHEN and CDR2 SYDVKM. There are 16 residues in the CDR3. The CDR3 region has the DNA TGTGCCAGCAGCTCTCCTGGGTTGGGAGGACAAAATGAGCAGTTCTTC. Translation gives CASSSPGLGGQNEQFF.

This clonotype has just a few counts. The genes are TRBV29-1 and TRBJ2-1; 8 bases match TRBD2. The germline V gene has CDR1 SQVTM and CDR2 ANQGSEA. The CDR3 is 14 amino acids. With 4 bases clipped from V and 6 bases from J, the junction kept 8 bases outside the gene matches. The chain's CDR3 is CSVAPRLAGNEQFF. CDR3 coding DNA: TGCAGCGTTGCCCCCCGCCTAGCGGGCAATGAGCAGTTCTTC.

This clonotype has only a few counts. The CDR3, as DNA: TGCAGTGCTAGCGGGCAGGGGGTTCTCGCTGGGGCCAACGTCCTGACTTTC. Translating gives CSASGQGVLAGANVLTF. The chain combines TRBV20-1 with TRBJ2-6, with 7 nucleotides matching TRBD1. The CDR3 runs 17 residues. V was pared by 3 bases and J by 2 bases, with 10 bases of the junction left unmatched. Germline V gene lookup returns CDR1 DFQATT and CDR2 SNEGSKA (reference sequence).

J is TRBJ2-3 and V is TRBV5-5; TRBD1 aligns across 7 bases. J gave up 2 bases and V 7 bases, and 7 bases lay outside the gene matches. Germline CDR1 and CDR2: SGHKS and YYEKEE (reference sequence). The CDR3 is 14 amino acids. CDR3 sequence: CASAWDSYTDTQYF. CDR3 DNA sequence: TGTGCCAGCGCCTGGGACAGCTACACAGATACGCAGTATTTT.

This clonotype was observed a few times. The chain joins TRBV7-9 to TRBJ1-1; no firm D call. There are 14 residues in the CDR3. The V end was cut by 2 bases, the J end by 1 base, with 8 bases between. The germline gives CDR1 SEHNR, CDR2 FQNEAQ (reference sequence). The chain's CDR3 is CASSLRNKNTEAFF. The CDR3 nucleotides are TGTGCCAGCAGCTTACGAAATAAGAACACTGAAGCTTTCTTT.

The rearrangement uses TRBV7-3 and TRBJ2-1, with 14 positions matching TRBD2. Germline assignment: CDR1 SGHTA and CDR2 FQGTGA. V lost 0 bases, J lost 6 bases, and 4 bases stayed unmatched. The CDR3 length is 17 residues. The CDR3 DNA is TGTGCCAGCAGCTTAACAAGACTAGCGGGAGGGGGCAATGAGCAGTTCTTC. Its translation: CASSLTRLAGGGNEQFF.

V and J are TRBV5-6 and TRBJ2-1; TRBD2 agrees at 10 bases. The V and J ends lost 2 bases and 7 bases, in that order; junction bases with no gene match: 3. The CDR3 extends over 14 amino acids. Germline CDR1 SGHDT, CDR2 YYEEEE. CDR3 residues: CASSLAGGANEQFF. Written as DNA, the CDR3 is TGTGCCAGCAGCTTAGCGGGAGGGGCGAATGAGCAGTTCTTC.

The rearrangement uses TRBV7-9 and TRBJ2-1; no reliable D call. CDR1 SEHNR and CDR2 FQNEAQ come from the germline V gene (reference sequence). Trimming stripped 3 bases from V and 0 bases from J, with 15 bases between. The CDR3 is made up of 17 amino acids. CDR3 coding DNA: TGTGCCAGCAGCTTTGCAGCTCTCCTAGGCTCCTACAATGAGCAGTTCTTC. Translated, it gives CASSFAALLGSYNEQFF.

In this sample, this clonotype turned up a few times. The chain is built from TRBV7-3 and TRBJ2-1, with no clear D. The CDR3 sequence is 14 residues long. Germline V lookup: CDR1 SGHTA, CDR2 FQGTGA. Between the trimmed V and J ends, which lost 4 bases and 5 bases, there was a span of 12 bases. The CDR3 DNA reads as TGTGCCAGCAGCTCAAACCGGGTAAACAATGAGCAGTTCTTC. It encodes CASSSNRVNNEQFF.

This clonotype has only a few counts. This chain joins TRBV7-2 and TRBJ1-3; D is ambiguous. V was shortened by 2 bases and J by 3 bases, with 8 bases between the two germline ends. The CDR3 has 14 residues. Germline lookup yields CDR1 SGHTA and CDR2 FQGNSA. The CDR3 region has the DNA TGTGCCAGCAGCTTATGGTCTGGTGGAAACACCATATATTTT. Residues: CASSLWSGGNTIYF. Full variable domain (rest looked up from reference TRBV7-2 and TRBJ1-3): GAGVSQSPSNKVTEKGKDVELRCDPISGHTALYWYRQSLGQGLEFLIYFQGNSAPDKSGLPSDRFSAERTGGSVSTLTIQRTQQEDSAVYLCASSLWSGGNTIYFGEGSWLTVV.

This clonotype has more than one count but fewer than ten. The chain is built from TRBV20-1 and TRBJ2-4; possibly TRBD1 for D (6 bases). Germline CDR1 is DFQATT and CDR2 is SNEGSKA (reference sequence). This CDR3 contains 14 residues. Trimming removed 1 base at V and 7 bases at J, with 14 bases between. DNA of the CDR3: TGCAGTGCTAGAGTGGACAGCAAAGTTAACATTCAGTACTTC. Its translation: CSARVDSKVNIQYF.